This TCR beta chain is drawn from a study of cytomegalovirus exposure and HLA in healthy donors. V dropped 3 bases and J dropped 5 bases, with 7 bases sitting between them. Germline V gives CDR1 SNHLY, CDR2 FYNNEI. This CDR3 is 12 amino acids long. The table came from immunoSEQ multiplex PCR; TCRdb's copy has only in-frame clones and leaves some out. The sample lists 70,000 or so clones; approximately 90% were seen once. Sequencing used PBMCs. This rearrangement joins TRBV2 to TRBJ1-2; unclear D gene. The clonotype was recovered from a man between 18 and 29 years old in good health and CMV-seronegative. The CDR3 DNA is TGTGCCAGCAGTGATCGAGTTTATGGCTACACCTTC. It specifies CASSDRVYGYTF. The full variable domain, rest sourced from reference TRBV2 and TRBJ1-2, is EPEVTQTPSHQVTQMGQEVILRCVPISNHLYFYWYRQILGQKVEFLVSFYNNEISEKSEIFDDQFSVERPDGSNFTLKIRSTKLEDSAMYFCASSDRVYGYTFGSGTRLTVV.